This TCR beta chain was identified in a study of blood T cell repertoires in COVID-19. Overall study: From T cells, B-cell-depleted T cells, or PBMCs came the material, which was cDNA or gDNA.

V lost 4 bases and J lost 5; bases outside the gene matches: 5. In germline, CDR1 is SGHTA, CDR2 FQGNSA. The CDR3 consists of 15 residues. How the authors handled the data: Reference gene primer amplification gave nucleated cell count estimates. Measured with immunoSEQ multiplex PCR; TCRdb has only the in-frame clones, and not every one. D and trimming come from the DNA, and the V and J calls and clone size come from that table. Of more than 300,000 clones in the sample, around nine tenths are singletons; the top ten hold 7% to 8%. Seattle enrolled patients during active infection and tracked them longitudinally.

The rearrangement uses TRBV7-2 and TRBJ2-1, with 10 bases aligning to TRBD2. Input material: peripheral blood. This clonotype originated in a woman in her seventies with COVID-19, enrolled during active disease. The CDR3 DNA reads as TGTGCCAGCAGCTCTAGCGGGGGTTCCGACAATGAGCAGTTCTTC. Translated, it gives CASSSSGGSDNEQFF.